This T cell receptor beta chain was captured in a study of CD8+ T cells in alopecia areata. The CDR3 totals 16 residues. The germline V gene has CDR1 SGHDN and CDR2 FVKESK. Reverse transcribed after extraction, RNA yielded cDNA as the sequencing template. The method was immunoSEQ multiplex PCR; TCRdb's version includes in-frame clones alone and lacks a portion of them. Seen here are fewer than 150,000 clones, 55% to 65% observed once, and the top ten hold about 3%. Concerning this clone itself: One end of the junction is discordant with germline, which a read error may explain. This sample includes further DNA sequences coding for the same CDR3.

This receptor was obtained from a human donor in good health. The chain carries TRBV14 and TRBJ1-2, with no clear D. The specimen was CD4+ T cells sorted from blood. The CDR3 DNA sequence: TGTGCCAGTAGCCAGTCCTACATCGGACCGCTCTATGGCTACACCTTC. It yields the protein CASSQSYIGPLYGYTF.